The next 32 T cell receptor beta chains were all read from a single sample in a study of blood T cell repertoires in COVID-19. Only in-frame clones appear in the TCRdb table, and some are missing; sequencing was by immunoSEQ multiplex PCR. The table shows 50,000 to 65,000 clones, with 65% to 85% occurring only once. Sequenced input: peripheral blood. These receptors were obtained from a human donor in a cohort sampled during active COVID-19.

The V call is TRBV5-5, the J call TRBJ2-7; 7 bases align to TRBD1. Germline assignment: CDR1 SGHKS and CDR2 YYEKEE (reference sequence). The CDR3 is 14 residues long. V was clipped by 2 bases and J by 4 bases; unmatched bases: 6. For the CDR3, the DNA is TGTGCCAGCAGCTTACAGGGGTCTGAGTACGAGCAGTACTTC. Its protein product is CASSLQGSEYEQYF.

The chain carries TRBV5-1 and TRBJ1-1; 9 bases align to TRBD1. The CDR3 is made up of 17 amino acids. The junction had 13 bases not matched to a gene; V was cut back by 2 bases and J by 5 bases. From germline, CDR1 is SGHRS and CDR2 YFSETQ. The DNA for the CDR3 is TGCGCCAGCAGCTTTTTAAGGACCGGGACAGGGAATACTGAAGCTTTCTTT. Its translation is CASSFLRTGTGNTEAFF.

V gene TRBV19 combines with J gene TRBJ1-1, with TRBD1 matching over 7 bases. Trimming took 4 bases from V and 3 from J; bases not matched to a gene: 5. CDR1 and CDR2 from the germline V gene are LNHDA and SQIVND (reference sequence). This CDR3 is 14 amino acids long. In nucleotides, the CDR3 is TGTGCCAGTAGTAGAGAGGGGGCGGACACTGAAGCTTTCTTT. It codes for CASSREGADTEAFF.

The chain employs TRBV5-1 and TRBJ2-3; 7 bases are a match to TRBD1. The CDR3 loop spans 16 amino acids. CDR1 and CDR2 (germline): SGHRS, YFSETQ. Trimming took 3 bases from V and 0 from J; bases not matched to a gene: 7. CDR3 in DNA: TGCGCCAGCAGCTCCCACGGGACAGACAGCACAGATACGCAGTATTTT. This gives the protein CASSSHGTDSTDTQYF.

In DNA, the CDR3 is TGTGCCAGCCGACTGCCCAATCAGGGGTCTTACACTGAAGCTTTCTTT. Protein: CASRLPNQGSYTEAFF. The chain is built from TRBV7-8 and TRBJ1-1; D might be TRBD1 (6 bases). CDR1 SGHVS and CDR2 FQNEAQ come from the germline V gene. Trimming removed 8 bases at V and 3 bases at J, with 22 bases between. The CDR3 loop spans 16 amino acids.

This clone showed up just once. The chain carries TRBV27 and TRBJ1-1; D is perhaps TRBD1 (6 bases). The CDR3 is made up of 14 amino acids. The germline V gene has CDR1 MNHEY and CDR2 SMNVEV (reference sequence). V was clipped by 5 bases and J by 7 bases, with 17 bases between them. CDR3 DNA sequence: TGTGCCAGCAGTCCCATAACCCGGACAGTTGAAGCTTTCTTT. Amino acid sequence: CASSPITRTVEAFF.

The chain carries TRBV27 and TRBJ1-1; D is perhaps TRBD1 (6 bases). CDR3 length equals 18 residues. The germline V and J ends were trimmed by 8 bases and 1 base, with 26 bases remaining between them. Germline V gene sequence: CDR1 MNHEY, CDR2 SMNVEV (reference sequence). The CDR3 sequence is CASGKTGLQGMANTEAFF. In DNA form, the CDR3 reads TGTGCCAGCGGGAAGACAGGTTTACAAGGTATGGCGAACACTGAAGCTTTCTTT.

This clone was counted only a few times. This chain connects TRBV9 to TRBJ1-1; TRBD1 matches at 9 bases. The V gene's germline CDR1 is SGDLS and CDR2 YYNGEE. J was trimmed by 1 base and V by 4 bases; bases with no gene match: 5. The CDR3 length is 15 residues. The CDR3 DNA reads TGTGCCAGCAGCTCCCAGGACAGGGGGAACACTGAAGCTTTCTTT. Translated: CASSSQDRGNTEAFF.

The chain employs TRBV11-2 and TRBJ1-1; no clear D gene. This CDR3 region has 14 residues. Germline V gene lookup returns CDR1 SGHAT and CDR2 FQNNGV. Trimming removed 2 bases from V and 5 bases from J, with 12 bases in between. As DNA, the CDR3 is TGTGCCAGCAGCTTACGGGGAGGTGAGACTGAAGCTTTCTTT. It encodes CASSLRGGETEAFF.

This clone has a single count. The V and J genes are TRBV7-9 and TRBJ1-2; possible D gene TRBD1, 6 bases. V lost 8 bases, J lost 6 bases, and 16 bases lay in between. The germline V gene has CDR1 SEHNR and CDR2 FQNEAQ (reference sequence). This CDR3 has 13 residues. CDR3 in amino acids: CASLPRGAHGYTF. The CDR3 coding sequence is TGTGCCAGCCTCCCCCGGGGGGCCCATGGCTACACCTTC.

The gene calls are TRBV3-1 (or the pseudogene TRBV3-2) and TRBJ2-1; weak D call: TRBD1 (5 bases). The germline gives CDR1 LGHDT, CDR2 YNNKEL (reference sequence). The CDR3 runs 14 residues. The germline V and J ends were trimmed by 3 bases and 3 bases, with 9 bases remaining between them. This CDR3 is CASSQLDSYNEQFF. As DNA, the CDR3 is TGTGCCAGCAGCCAGCTTGACAGCTACAATGAGCAGTTCTTC.

The chain employs TRBV7-9 and TRBJ1-4; no clear D. V was shortened by 5 bases and J by 8 bases, with 9 bases between the two germline ends. CDR1 is SEHNR, CDR2 FQNEAQ, per germline (reference sequence). This CDR3 region has 12 residues. DNA of the CDR3: TGTGCCAGCAGCACCTTTGGCGAAAAACTGTTTTTT. It specifies CASSTFGEKLFF.

The V and J genes are TRBV2 and TRBJ2-7; 7 bases match TRBD1. The CDR3 extends over 15 amino acids. V trimming: 3 bases; J trimming: 4 bases; junction bases outside the gene matches: 9. Germline CDR1 is SNHLY and CDR2 is FYNNEI. The CDR3 region has the DNA TGTGCCAGCAGTGACCGACAGGGTAGAGTGTACGAGCAGTACTTC. It specifies CASSDRQGRVYEQYF.

Comment on this clone: The same CDR3 is also encoded by other DNA sequences in this sample. The J gene is TRBJ1-2, the V gene TRBV6-5; 8 bases fit TRBD1. With V trimmed by 6 bases and J by 7 bases, 10 bases remained unmatched. The CDR3 runs 14 residues. CDR1 and CDR2 (germline): MNHEY, SVGAGI. The CDR3 DNA is TGTGCCAGCAGACCAGGACAGGGAATACGTGGCTACACCTTC. It translates to CASRPGQGIRGYTF.

V usage is TRBV7-2 and J usage is TRBJ1-2, with D hard to call. Germline CDR1 SGHTA, CDR2 FQGNSA. V shed 5 bases and J shed 2 bases, with 12 bases lying between them. This CDR3 is built from 14 residues. CDR3 region: CASSPSRQNYGYTF. In DNA form, the CDR3 reads TGTGCCAGCAGCCCGTCGAGGCAGAACTATGGCTACACCTTC.

This clone is medium-sized by share. The rearrangement uses TRBV19 and TRBJ1-4, with D possibly matching TRBD1 (5 bases). Germline V gives CDR1 LNHDA, CDR2 SQIVND (reference sequence). The CDR3 has 15 amino acids. V lost 5 bases and J lost 7, with 17 bases in between. CDR3 amino acids: CASSPGHNRGEKLFF. The DNA of the CDR3 is TGTGCCAGTAGTCCAGGACACAATAGGGGTGAAAAACTGTTTTTT. The full variable domain, completed using reference TRBV19 and TRBJ1-4, is DGGITQSPKYLFRKEGQNVTLSCEQNLNHDAMYWYRQDPGQGLRLIYYSQIVNDFQKGDIAEGYSVSREKKESFPLTVTSAQKNPTAFYLCASSPGHNRGEKLFFGSGTQLSVL.

About this clone: One junction end does not reproduce the germline sequence, and a read error may be involved. J is TRBJ1-3 and V is TRBV12-3 or TRBV12-4; D is ambiguous. This CDR3 contains 12 residues. The CDR3 coding sequence is TGTGCCAGCAGTTTGGGGAGGTTGGGTATGAGATTT. Its protein product is CASSLGRLGMRF.

The rearrangement uses TRBV7-2 and TRBJ1-3, with D possibly TRBD1 on 6 matching bases. This CDR3 spans 15 amino acids. V lost 5 bases and J lost 2, with 13 bases in between. Germline V lookup: CDR1 SGHTA, CDR2 FQGNSA. CDR3: CASSLTGGPGNTIYF. The CDR3 region has the DNA TGTGCCAGCAGCCTCACCGGGGGGCCTGGAAACACCATATATTTT.

The chain recombines TRBV4-1 with TRBJ1-2; perhaps TRBD1 as D (6 bases). CDR1 MGHRA and CDR2 YSYEKL come from the germline V gene. The ends were cut back, 4 bases at V and 6 bases at J, with 12 bases in the middle. The CDR3 runs to 13 residues. In nucleotides, the CDR3 is TGCGCCAGCAGCCGGAAAGGGGGAGATGGCTACACCTTC. This codes for CASSRKGGDGYTF.

V is TRBV12-3 or TRBV12-4 and J is TRBJ1-1; 7 bases map to TRBD1. This CDR3 is built from 13 residues. J lost 6 bases, V lost 8 bases, and 9 bases had no gene match. The CDR3 sequence is CASSSNRGAEAFF. CDR3 in DNA: TGTGCCAGCTCATCGAACAGGGGAGCTGAAGCTTTCTTT.

The chain couples TRBV27 to TRBJ1-2, with no clear D. There are 15 residues in the CDR3. V was trimmed by 6 bases and J by 4 bases, leaving 18 bases between them. Germline V gene sequence: CDR1 MNHEY, CDR2 SMNVEV (reference sequence). The CDR3 protein is CASSRLARLSYGYTF. In DNA form, the CDR3 reads TGTGCCAGCAGCCGACTCGCCCGGCTAAGCTATGGCTACACCTTC.

V gene TRBV5-1 combines with J gene TRBJ2-2; the match to TRBD2 covers 11 bases. The V segment lost 5 bases and the J segment 1 base; nucleotides outside the gene matches: 1. In germline, CDR1 is SGHRS, CDR2 YFSETQ. The CDR3 has 15 amino acids. The CDR3 region is CASRGTSGNTGELFF. As DNA, the CDR3 is TGCGCCAGCAGGGGGACTAGCGGGAACACCGGGGAGCTGTTTTTT.

The chain combines TRBV5-1 with TRBJ2-7; possible D gene TRBD1, 5 bases. Germline CDR1 is SGHRS and CDR2 is YFSETQ. This CDR3 is built from 14 residues. Trimming took off 4 bases at V and 3 bases at J, with 14 bases between the two ends. The CDR3 coding sequence is TGCGCCAGCAGCCAGGACACCTTTAACTACGAGCAGTACTTC. It translates to CASSQDTFNYEQYF.

The chain employs TRBV7-9 and TRBJ2-2; D is perhaps TRBD2 (6 bases). The CDR3 has 16 amino acids. The V end lost 4 bases, the J end lost 3 bases, and 15 bases lay between the germline ends. Germline CDR1 and CDR2: SEHNR and FQNEAQ (reference sequence). As DNA, the CDR3 is TGTGCCAGCAGCTCCCCCTCCGGAGGGGACACCGGGGAGCTGTTTTTT. This translates into CASSSPSGGDTGELFF.

J is TRBJ2-7 and V is TRBV30; possibly TRBD2 for D (6 bases). Trimming cost V 0 bases and J 11 bases, with 14 bases left between them. The CDR3 runs 12 residues. The germline V gene has CDR1 GTSNPN and CDR2 SVGIG (reference sequence). CDR3 sequence reads: CAWSVQGGTEYF. CDR3 DNA sequence: TGTGCCTGGAGTGTACAAGGAGGGACTGAGTACTTC. The full variable domain, completed using reference TRBV30 and TRBJ2-7, is SQTIHQWPATLVQPVGSPLSLECTVEGTSNPNLYWYRQAAGRGLQLLFYSVGIGQISSEVPQNLSASRPQDRQFILSSKKLLLSDSGFYLCAWSVQGGTEYFGPGTRLTVT.

The chain has TRBV29-1 and TRBJ1-1; tentatively, D is TRBD1 (6 bases). The CDR3 is 13 amino acids. Germline V gene data show CDR1 as SQVTM and CDR2 as ANQGSEA. The V end lost 5 bases, the J end lost 1 base, and 11 bases lay between the germline ends. The DNA of the CDR3 is TGCAGCGTTAGAGGACAGTCGAACACTGAAGCTTTCTTT. Protein product: CSVRGQSNTEAFF. Drawing the rest from reference TRBV29-1 and TRBJ1-1, the complete variable domain is SAVISQKPSRDICQRGTSLTIQCQVDSQVTMMFWYRQQPGQSLTLIATANQGSEATYESGFVIDKFPISRPNLTFSTLTVSNMSPEDSSIYLCSVRGQSNTEAFFGQGTRLTVV.

This chain links TRBV19 with TRBJ2-7; 8 bases fit TRBD2. This CDR3 is 13 amino acids long. Unmatched junction bases numbered 0, after V lost 2 bases and J lost 3 bases. Germline V CDR1 and CDR2: LNHDA, SQIVND (reference sequence). The DNA of the CDR3 is TGTGCCAGTAGTATACTAGCGGGCTACGAGCAGTACTTC. Its translation is CASSILAGYEQYF. Together with reference TRBV19 and TRBJ2-7, the CDR3 gives the full variable domain: DGGITQSPKYLFRKEGQNVTLSCEQNLNHDAMYWYRQDPGQGLRLIYYSQIVNDFQKGDIAEGYSVSREKKESFPLTVTSAQKNPTAFYLCASSILAGYEQYFGPGTRLTVT.

The V call is TRBV7-9, the J call TRBJ2-5, with 10 bases that match TRBD1. Germline V CDR1 and CDR2: SEHNR, FQNEAQ (reference sequence). V lost 2 bases and J lost 2; bases outside the gene matches: 5. The CDR3 totals 16 residues. The CDR3 here is CASSLPPGQGQETQYF. Written as DNA, the CDR3 is TGTGCCAGCAGCTTACCCCCGGGACAGGGGCAAGAGACCCAGTACTTC.

The CDR3 bases are TGTGCCAGCAGTTACGGACTAGCGGGAGGTACAGAGACCCAGTACTTC. Translated: CASSYGLAGGTETQYF. This sequence joins TRBV6-5 and TRBJ2-5, with 14 bases aligning to TRBD2. This CDR3 region has 16 residues. The germline CDR1 and CDR2 sequences are MNHEY and SVGAGI. The V segment lost 2 bases and the J segment 4 bases; nucleotides outside the gene matches: 3.

The chain carries TRBV9 and TRBJ2-1; TRBD1 is a possible D gene (6 bases). The germline gives CDR1 SGDLS, CDR2 YYNGEE. Trimming shortened V by 2 bases and J by 1 base, and 7 bases separated the two germline ends. The CDR3 has 14 residues. CDR3 DNA sequence: TGTGCCAGCAGCGTTCAGGGGTCCTACAATGAGCAGTTCTTC. It specifies CASSVQGSYNEQFF.

CDR3 in DNA: TGCGCCAGCAGGAAGACAGGGAACACTGAAGCTTTCTTT. Translating it yields CASRKTGNTEAFF. The chain couples TRBV5-1 to TRBJ1-1, with D possibly TRBD1 on 6 matching bases. CDR1 and CDR2 (germline): SGHRS, YFSETQ. Trimming pared 5 bases from V and 1 base from J, leaving 9 bases between. This CDR3 has 13 amino acids.

The chain couples TRBV2 to TRBJ2-1; TRBD2 is a possible D gene (6 bases). Deletions cut 6 bases from V and 12 bases from J, with 15 bases between. Germline assignment: CDR1 SNHLY and CDR2 FYNNEI. The CDR3 consists of 12 residues. The DNA for the CDR3 is TGTGCCAGCAGCGCCGCCCGGACTACGCAGTTCTTC. It specifies CASSAARTTQFF.